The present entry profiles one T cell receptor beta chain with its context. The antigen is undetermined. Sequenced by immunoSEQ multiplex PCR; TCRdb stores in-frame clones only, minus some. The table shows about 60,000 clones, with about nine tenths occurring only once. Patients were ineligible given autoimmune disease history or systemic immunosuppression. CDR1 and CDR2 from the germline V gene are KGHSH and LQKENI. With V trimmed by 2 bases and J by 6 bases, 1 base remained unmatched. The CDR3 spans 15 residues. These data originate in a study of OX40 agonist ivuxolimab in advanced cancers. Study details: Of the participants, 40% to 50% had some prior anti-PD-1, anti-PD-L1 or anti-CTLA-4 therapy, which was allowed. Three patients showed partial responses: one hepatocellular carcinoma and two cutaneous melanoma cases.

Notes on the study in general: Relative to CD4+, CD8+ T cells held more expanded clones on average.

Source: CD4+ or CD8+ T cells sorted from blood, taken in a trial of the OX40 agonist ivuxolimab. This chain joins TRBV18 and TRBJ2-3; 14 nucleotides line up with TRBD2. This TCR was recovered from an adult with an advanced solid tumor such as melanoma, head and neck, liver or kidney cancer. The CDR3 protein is CASSPRTSGGDTQYF. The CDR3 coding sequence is TGTGCCAGCTCACCAAGGACTAGCGGGGGGGATACGCAGTATTTT. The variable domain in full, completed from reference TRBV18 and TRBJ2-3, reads NAGVMQNPRHLVRRRGQEARLRCSPMKGHSHVYWYRQLPEEGLKFMVYLQKENIIDESGMPKERFSAEFPKEGPSILRIQQVVRGDSAAYFCASSPRTSGGDTQYFGPGTRLTVL.